This T cell receptor beta chain was found in a study of cytomegalovirus exposure and HLA in healthy donors. Overall study findings and caveats: The Asian-associated ancestry cluster reportedly had fewer N-insertions than the roughly 670-donor mean in a later analysis. The likely explanation for a cluster of highly shared sequence variants was sequencing artifact. Earlier analysis yielded a pattern in which most TCR beta V segments were productive about 90% or about 30% of the time.

The CDR3 loop spans 15 amino acids. From germline, CDR1 is SEHNR and CDR2 FQNEAQ (reference sequence). V lost 5 bases, J lost 8 bases, and 19 bases lay in between. With 60 Vbeta and 13 Jbeta primers, the PCR was carried out. Clones were read by immunoSEQ multiplex PCR, and TCRdb kept only the in-frame ones, dropping some. Of under 150,000 clones in the sample, about 82% are singletons; the top ten hold 3.4%. There are a few counts of this clone. Its antigen is not known. The chain is built from TRBV7-9 and TRBJ2-1, with TRBD1 as a possible D gene (8 bases). This TCR came from a male donor in good health and CMV-seronegative. The sequenced sample consisted of PBMCs. CDR3: CASSNGQGLSDEQFF. CDR3 coding DNA: TGTGCCAGCAGCAACGGACAGGGACTATCAGATGAGCAGTTCTTC.